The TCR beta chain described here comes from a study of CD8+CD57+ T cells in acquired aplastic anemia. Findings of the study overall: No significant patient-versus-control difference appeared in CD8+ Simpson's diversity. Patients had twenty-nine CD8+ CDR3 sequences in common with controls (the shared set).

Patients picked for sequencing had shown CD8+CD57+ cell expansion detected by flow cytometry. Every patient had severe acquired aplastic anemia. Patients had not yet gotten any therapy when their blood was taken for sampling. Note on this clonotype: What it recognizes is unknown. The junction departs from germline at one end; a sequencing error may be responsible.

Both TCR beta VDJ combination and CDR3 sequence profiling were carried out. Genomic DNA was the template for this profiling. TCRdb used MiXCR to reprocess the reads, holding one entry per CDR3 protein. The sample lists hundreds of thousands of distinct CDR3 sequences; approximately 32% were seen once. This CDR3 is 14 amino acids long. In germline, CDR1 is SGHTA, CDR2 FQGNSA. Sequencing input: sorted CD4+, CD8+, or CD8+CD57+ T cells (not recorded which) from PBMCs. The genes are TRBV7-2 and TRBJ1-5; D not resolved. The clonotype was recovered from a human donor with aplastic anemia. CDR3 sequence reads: CASSLDLSNQPRHF. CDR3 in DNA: TGTGCCAGCAGCTTGGACTTAAGCAATCAGCCCCGGCATTTT.